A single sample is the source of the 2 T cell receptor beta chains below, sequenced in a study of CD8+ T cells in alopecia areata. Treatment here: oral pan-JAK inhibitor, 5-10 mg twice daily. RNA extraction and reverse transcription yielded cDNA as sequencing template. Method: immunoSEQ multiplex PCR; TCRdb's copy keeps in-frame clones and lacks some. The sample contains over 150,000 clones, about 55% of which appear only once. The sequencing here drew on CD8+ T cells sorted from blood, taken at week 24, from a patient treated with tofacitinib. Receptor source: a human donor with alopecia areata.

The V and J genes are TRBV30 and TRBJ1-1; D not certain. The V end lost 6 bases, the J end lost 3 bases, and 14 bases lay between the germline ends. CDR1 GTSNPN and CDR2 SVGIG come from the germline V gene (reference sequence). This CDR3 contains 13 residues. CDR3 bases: TGTGCCTGCCTTGCGGGTTTGGACACTGAAGCTTTCTTT. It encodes CACLAGLDTEAFF. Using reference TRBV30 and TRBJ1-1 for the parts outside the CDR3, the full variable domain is SQTIHQWPATLVQPVGSPLSLECTVEGTSNPNLYWYRQAAGRGLQLLFYSVGIGQISSEVPQNLSASRPQDRQFILSSKKLLLSDSGFYLCACLAGLDTEAFFGQGTRLTVV.

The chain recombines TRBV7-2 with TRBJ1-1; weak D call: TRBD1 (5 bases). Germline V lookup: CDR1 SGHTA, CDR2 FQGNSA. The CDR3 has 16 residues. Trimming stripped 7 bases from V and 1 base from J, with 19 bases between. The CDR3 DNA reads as TGTGCCAGCACTCCCTGGGGGTTTACGGCGAACACTGAAGCTTTCTTT. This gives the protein CASTPWGFTANTEAFF.